This is a list of T cell receptor beta chains from one sample in a study of control samples from healthy donors and cancer patients. Assay used: immunoSEQ multiplex PCR; TCRdb lists only in-frame clones, some missing. Found here are around 120,000 clones, around 90% of them singletons; the top ten hold more than 6.5%. Material for sequencing was blood. These receptors were taken from a man aged 35-49 years in good health. The CDR3 runs from the conserved cysteine through the conserved F or W. Fields, in order: clone size, J gene, D gene, V gene, CDR3 protein, CDR3 DNA. A D gene is named only where the DNA matches it firmly. The size field is filled for only some rows; it gives once, few, many or a size class.

NA TRBJ1-1 NA TRBV24-1 CATRQATNTEAFF TGTGCCACCCGACAGGCAACGAACACTGAAGCTTTCTTT
NA TRBJ1-1 NA TRBV18 CASSPLPGEVNTEAFF TGTGCCAGCTCACCGTTACCTGGGGAGGTGAACACTGAAGCTTTCTTT
once TRBJ2-1 TRBD2 TRBV11-3 CASSKIAGSSSYNEQFF TGTGCCAGCAGCAAAATAGCGGGGTCCAGCTCCTACAATGAGCAGTTCTTC
NA TRBJ2-2 TRBD2 TRBV7-2 CASSPPGLAGSTGELFF TGTGCCAGCAGCCCTCCCGGACTAGCGGGGAGCACCGGGGAGCTGTTTTTT
once TRBJ1-2 NA TRBV12-3/TRBV12-4 CASSYRTGGYTF TGTGCCAGCAGTTACCGGACGGGGGGCTACACCTTC
NA TRBJ2-7 TRBD2 TRBV19 CASSIGRAYEQYF TGTGCCAGTAGTATTGGGAGGGCGTACGAGCAGTACTTC
NA TRBJ1-1 NA TRBV2 CASVVVIRGTEAFF TGTGCCAGCGTCGTTGTCATTCGGGGCACTGAAGCTTTCTTT
NA TRBJ2-3 NA TRBV5-5 CASSLRGGRGTDTQYF TGTGCCAGCAGCTTGAGGGGGGGCCGAGGCACAGATACGCAGTATTTT
NA TRBJ2-7 TRBD2 TRBV4-3 CASSQSRTSGGPYEQYF TGCGCCAGCAGCCAATCCCGGACTAGCGGGGGGCCCTACGAGCAGTACTTC
NA TRBJ2-1 NA TRBV6-2/TRBV6-3 CASSYTRRSGPSYNEQFF TGTGCCAGCAGTTACACCCGTCGGTCGGGACCCTCCTACAATGAGCAGTTCTTC
NA TRBJ1-4 TRBD1 TRBV18 CASSPGQPNEKLFF TGTGCCAGCTCACCGGGACAGCCTAATGAAAAACTGTTTTTT
once TRBJ2-6 NA TRBV5-1 CASSLNPQGAGANVLTF TGCGCCAGCAGCTTGAACCCACAGGGAGCTGGGGCCAACGTCCTGACTTTC
NA TRBJ2-7 NA TRBV2 CASRVGGPSYEQYF TGTGCCAGCAGGGTCGGGGGGCCTTCCTACGAGCAGTACTTC
NA TRBJ2-7 NA TRBV21-1 CASSKVEYF TGTGCCAGCAGCAAAGTAGAGTACTTC
NA TRBJ2-7 TRBD1 TRBV25-1 CASSQGAEQYF TGTGCCAGCAGTCAGGGGGCGGAGCAGTACTTC
NA TRBJ1-1 NA TRBV30 CAWTLELLNTEAFF TGTGCCTGGACATTAGAGCTCTTGAACACTGAAGCTTTCTTT
NA TRBJ2-1 NA TRBV3-1/TRBV3-2 CASSQVLGGQFF TGTGCCAGCAGCCAAGTTTTAGGGGGGCAGTTCTTC
NA TRBJ2-7 NA TRBV21-1 CASSKMIRTLSYEQYF TGTGCCAGCAGCAAAATGATCAGGACCCTGAGCTACGAGCAGTACTTC
NA TRBJ1-2 TRBD1 TRBV11-3 CASSLDQAKRQGAWGGYTF TGTGCCAGCAGCTTAGATCAAGCCAAAAGACAGGGGGCGTGGGGCGGCTACACCTTC
few TRBJ1-5 NA TRBV9 CASSPSLASNQPQHF TGTGCCAGCAGCCCCTCACTGGCTAGCAATCAGCCCCAGCATTTT
NA TRBJ1-4 NA TRBV18 CASSPRTVTTNEKLFF TGTGCCAGCTCACCAAGGACAGTCACAACTAATGAAAAACTGTTTTTT
NA TRBJ1-3 NA TRBV4-1 CASSPPLGASSGNTIYF TGCGCCAGCAGCCCCCCGCTCGGAGCCAGCTCTGGAAACACCATATATTTT
NA TRBJ1-4 TRBD1 TRBV5-1 CASSPTGFNEKLFF TGCGCCAGCAGCCCGACAGGGTTTAATGAAAAACTGTTTTTT
NA TRBJ2-3 NA TRBV7-9 CASSLMTDTQYF TGTGCCAGCAGCCTCATGACAGATACGCAGTATTTT
NA TRBJ2-5 TRBD1 TRBV19 CASSPPGQRVKTQYF TGTGCCAGTAGCCCCCCGGGACAGCGAGTGAAGACCCAGTACTTC
NA TRBJ1-3 NA TRBV4-3 CASSQDFGGVGLGNTIYF TGCGCCAGCAGCCAAGATTTCGGCGGGGTGGGCCTTGGAAACACCATATATTTT
NA TRBJ2-7 NA TRBV7-2 CASSLDRDDEQYF TGTGCCAGCAGCTTAGACAGGGATGACGAGCAGTACTTC
NA TRBJ1-1 TRBD1 TRBV7-6 CASSLAVTGQNTEAFF TGTGCCAGCAGCTTAGCAGTGACAGGGCAGAACACTGAAGCTTTCTTT
once TRBJ1-2 NA TRBV28 CASSYGVFHYGYTF TGTGCCAGCAGTTACGGTGTCTTCCACTATGGCTACACCTTC
NA TRBJ1-2 TRBD1 TRBV30 CAWSVLGTGGGYTF TGTGCCTGGAGTGTACTGGGGACAGGGGGTGGCTACACCTTC
NA TRBJ1-1 NA TRBV6-5 CASSPQDMNTEAFF TGTGCCAGCTCCCCACAGGACATGAACACTGAAGCTTTCTTT
NA TRBJ1-2 NA TRBV5-1 CASSRGKANYGYTF TGCGCCAGCAGTAGGGGAAAAGCTAACTATGGCTACACCTTC
NA TRBJ2-3 NA TRBV20-1 CSASRLADTQYF TGCAGTGCTAGTCGACTAGCAGATACGCAGTATTTT
NA TRBJ1-2 NA TRBV19 CASSTGAVNYGYTF TGTGCCAGTAGTACGGGGGCGGTTAACTATGGCTACACCTTC
NA TRBJ2-1 NA TRBV6-4 CASSFAGANEQFF TGTGCCAGCAGTTTCGCTGGGGCCAATGAGCAGTTCTTC
NA TRBJ2-7 TRBD1 TRBV6-5 CASSYWTGGFYEQYF TGTGCCAGCAGTTATTGGACAGGGGGCTTCTACGAGCAGTACTTC
NA TRBJ1-1 NA TRBV6-4 CASRNIPRATEAFF TGTGCCAGCAGAAATATCCCAAGGGCCACTGAAGCTTTCTTT
few TRBJ1-3 NA TRBV11-2 CASSRLGSSISGNTIYF TGTGCCAGCAGCAGGCTGGGGTCCTCAATCTCTGGAAACACCATATATTTT
NA TRBJ1-4 TRBD1 TRBV3-1/TRBV3-2 CASSPYVGTGIGRGEKLFF TGTGCCAGCAGCCCCTACGTTGGGACAGGGATAGGGAGGGGTGAAAAACTGTTTTTT
NA TRBJ1-1 NA TRBV18 CASSPLWTPARGTEAFF TGTGCCAGCTCACCACTGTGGACCCCCGCCCGGGGGACTGAAGCTTTCTTT
NA TRBJ1-1 NA TRBV10-2 CASSDSGTANTEAFF TGCGCCAGCAGTGATTCAGGGACGGCAAACACTGAAGCTTTCTTT
NA TRBJ2-3 NA TRBV19 CASSEAGADTQYF TGTGCCAGTAGTGAGGCGGGTGCAGATACGCAGTATTTT
NA TRBJ2-2 NA TRBV24-1 CATSDLQSQGDGELFF TGTGCCACCAGTGATTTGCAAAGTCAGGGTGACGGGGAGCTGTTTTTT
NA TRBJ1-5 TRBD1 TRBV10-3 CATTGGEQGQPQHF TGTGCCACAACAGGGGGTGAGCAAGGTCAGCCCCAGCATTTT
NA TRBJ2-7 TRBD2 TRBV6-5 CASSLAGPYEQYF TGTGCCAGCAGTCTAGCGGGACCTTACGAGCAGTACTTC
NA TRBJ1-6 NA TRBV7-9 CASSSLRDKYNSPLHF TGTGCCAGCAGCTCCCTCCGGGACAAGTATAATTCACCCCTCCACTTT
NA TRBJ2-5 NA TRBV7-2 CASSLGRKETQYF TGTGCCAGCAGCTTAGGGAGGAAAGAGACCCAGTACTTC
once TRBJ1-1 TRBD1 TRBV7-2 CASSILSGGTEAFF TGTGCCAGCAGCATCCTTTCAGGGGGTACTGAAGCCTTCTTT
NA TRBJ1-3 NA TRBV29-1 CSVWMLGNTIYF TGCAGCGTATGGATGTTAGGAAACACCATATATTTT
NA TRBJ2-3 NA TRBV20-1 CSARNTDTQYF TGCAGTGCTAGAAACACAGATACGCAGTATTTT
NA TRBJ1-2 NA TRBV28 CASSPPGTLYGYTF TGTGCCAGCAGTCCGCCAGGGACCCTCTATGGCTACACCTTC
NA TRBJ1-2 NA TRBV4-1 CASSQGGALANYGYTF TGCGCCAGCAGCCAAGGCGGAGCGTTAGCTAACTATGGCTACACCTTC
NA TRBJ2-3 NA TRBV6-5 CASRLEGGPSDTQYF TGTGCCAGCAGGTTAGAGGGGGGGCCATCAGATACGCAGTATTTT
NA TRBJ1-6 NA TRBV11-3 CASSPPDSNSPLHF TGTGCCAGCAGCCCCCCGGACAGTAATTCACCCCTCCACTTT
NA TRBJ2-2 NA TRBV4-3 CASSSQGGVFRELFF TGCGCCAGCAGCTCTCAGGGGGGGGTTTTCCGGGAGCTGTTTTTT
NA TRBJ1-3 NA TRBV6-2/TRBV6-3 CASSAGRAGNTIYF TGTGCCAGCAGTGCCGGGAGAGCTGGAAACACCATATATTTT
NA TRBJ2-7 TRBD1 TRBV24-1 CATSAPGQGGYRQYF TGTGCCACCAGTGCACCGGGACAGGGGGGATATCGGCAGTACTTC
NA TRBJ1-1 TRBD1 TRBV7-2 CASSPRTGVNTEAFF TGTGCCAGCAGCCCCAGGACAGGAGTAAACACTGAAGCTTTCTTT